Listed here are 25 T cell receptor beta chains from one sample, sequenced in a study of shared clonotypes between healthy human individuals. This table comes from immunoSEQ multiplex PCR, and its TCRdb copy is limited to in-frame clones, with some not included. This table has some 1,600,000 clones, under 99% appearing once. The sample taken for sequencing was naive CD4+ T cells sorted from blood. Subset here: CD45RA+ positively selected. The source of these receptors is a man aged 25 to 45 in good health.

V usage is TRBV6-5 and J usage is TRBJ2-1; weak D call: TRBD1 (6 bases). The V and J ends lost 8 bases and 3 bases respectively, with 17 bases between them. This CDR3 region has 15 residues. Germline V gives CDR1 MNHEY, CDR2 SVGAGI. The CDR3 nucleotides read TGTGCCAGCGGGAATATCCGGGGACACTACAATGAGCAGTTCTTC. As protein: CASGNIRGHYNEQFF.

In its sample, this clone was seen once. The chain is built from TRBV15 and TRBJ2-2; no clear D gene. This CDR3 spans 14 amino acids. CDR1 and CDR2 (germline): LNHNV, YYDKDF (reference sequence). V was shortened by 7 bases and J by 1 base, with 10 bases between the two germline ends. In DNA form, the CDR3 reads TGTGCCACCACCCGGGCGGTGAACACCGGGGAGCTGTTTTTT. This translates into CATTRAVNTGELFF.

The CDR3 DNA is TGTGCCAGCAGTTTGTCACAGGACCGTTATGGCTACACCTTC. It translates to CASSLSQDRYGYTF. The genes are TRBV28 and TRBJ1-2; TRBD1 is a possible D gene (5 bases). The CDR3 is 14 residues long. Looked up from germline, CDR1 is MDHEN and CDR2 is SYDVKM. Trimming removed 3 bases from V and 5 bases from J, with 13 bases in between.

The gene calls are TRBV6-1 and TRBJ2-7, with 7 bases identical to TRBD1. Germline trimming cut 10 bases from V and 0 bases from J; bases unmatched to any gene: 9. The CDR3 is 14 residues long. Looked up from germline, CDR1 is MNHNS and CDR2 is SASEGT. The CDR3 DNA reads TGTGCCATCCTGACAGGGCCCTACTCCTACGAGCAGTACTTC. Amino acid sequence: CAILTGPYSYEQYF.

The chain employs TRBV7-9 and TRBJ2-3; 9 positions agree with TRBD2. Germline CDR1 SEHNR, CDR2 FQNEAQ (reference sequence). Trimming at V came to 8 bases and at J to 1 base, leaving 7 bases not matched to a gene. The CDR3 is made up of 15 amino acids. This CDR3 reads CASGLAGVGTDTQYF. The CDR3 DNA is TGTGCCAGCGGGTTAGCGGGAGTAGGCACAGATACGCAGTATTTT.

This chain joins TRBV5-1 and TRBJ2-1, with 7 bases lining up with TRBD1. There are 18 residues in the CDR3. The V segment lost 5 bases and the J segment 4 bases; nucleotides outside the gene matches: 18. In germline, CDR1 is SGHRS, CDR2 YFSETQ. CDR3 in DNA: TGCGCCAGCAGTCCGAACAGGGGTCCCCGGATGATTTACAATGAGCAGTTCTTC. As protein: CASSPNRGPRMIYNEQFF.

The gene calls are TRBV28 and TRBJ1-1; D is uncertain. The CDR3 contains 14 residues. Trimming left V 5 bases short and J 4 bases short, with 14 bases between. Germline-derived CDR1 and CDR2 are MDHEN and SYDVKM. The CDR3 spells CASSEVGSTTEAFF. For the CDR3, the DNA is TGTGCCAGCAGTGAAGTGGGGTCCACCACTGAAGCTTTCTTT.

A word on this clone: The sample has other DNA sequences that encode this CDR3 too. The J gene is TRBJ2-7, the V gene TRBV28; 8 bases are a match to TRBD2. The CDR3 covers 14 residues. The germline gives CDR1 MDHEN, CDR2 SYDVKM. J was trimmed by 0 bases and V by 2 bases; bases with no gene match: 0. The CDR3 nucleotides read TGTGCCAGCAGTTTAACTAGCGGCTCCTACGAGCAGTACTTC. This codes for CASSLTSGSYEQYF.

Worth noting for this clone: Different DNA sequences within this sample yield the same CDR3. This sequence joins TRBV18 and TRBJ2-1, with TRBD2 matching over 10 bases. The CDR3 is 15 amino acids. Germline assignment: CDR1 KGHSH and CDR2 LQKENI. The ends lost 3 bases at V and 4 bases at J; junction bases unmatched: 3. The DNA for the CDR3 is TGTGCCAGCTCACCTCGGACTAGCGGATACAATGAGCAGTTCTTC. Amino acid sequence: CASSPRTSGYNEQFF.

The chain has TRBV5-1 and TRBJ2-5, with TRBD2 identical over 8 bases. Trimming cost V 2 bases and J 5 bases; bases outside gene matches: 14. CDR3 size: 17 residues. CDR1 is SGHRS, CDR2 YFSETQ, per germline. As DNA, the CDR3 is TGCGCCAGCAGCTTTCCTAGCGGGCCCTTAGTGTTGGAGACCCAGTACTTC. It translates to CASSFPSGPLVLETQYF.

The genes are TRBV5-6 and TRBJ2-7; D is perhaps TRBD1 or TRBD2 (5 bases each). This CDR3 has 15 residues. The germline V gene has CDR1 SGHDT and CDR2 YYEEEE. Trimming removed 4 bases from V and 2 bases from J, with 16 bases in between. The CDR3 loop reads CASSVTGTEAYEQYF. As DNA, the CDR3 is TGTGCCAGCAGCGTGACCGGGACCGAGGCCTACGAGCAGTACTTC. Filled out from reference TRBV5-6 and TRBJ2-7, the complete variable domain reads DAGVTQSPTHLIKTRGQQVTLRCSPKSGHDTVSWYQQALGQGPQFIFQYYEEEERQRGNFPDRFSGHQFPNYSSELNVNALLLGDSALYLCASSVTGTEAYEQYFGPGTRLTVT.

CDR3 residues: CASSSHSGRATDTQYF. The CDR3 nucleotides read TGTGCCAGCAGTTCTCATAGCGGGAGGGCGACAGATACGCAGTATTTT. The V and J genes are TRBV27 and TRBJ2-3, with 11 bases matching TRBD2. Germline CDR1 reads MNHEY; CDR2 reads SMNVEV (reference sequence). This CDR3 has 16 residues. The junction had 6 bases not matched to a gene; V was cut back by 4 bases and J by 3 bases.

V gene TRBV13 combines with J gene TRBJ2-7; D unclear. Trimming stripped 5 bases from V and 2 bases from J, with 7 bases between. CDR3 length equals 12 residues. The germline V gene has CDR1 PRHDT and CDR2 FYEKMQ (reference sequence). CDR3 in DNA: TGTGCCAGCAGCCACCAAACCTACGAGCAGTACTTC. Translation gives CASSHQTYEQYF.

This rearrangement joins TRBV28 to TRBJ1-2, with D unclear. V gave up 11 bases and J gave up 0 bases, with 16 bases separating them. This CDR3 region has 14 residues. Per the germline V gene, CDR1 is MDHEN and CDR2 is SYDVKM. The CDR3 sequence is CAHGVGVTNYGYTF. The DNA for the CDR3 is TGTGCCCACGGCGTCGGAGTGACTAACTATGGCTACACCTTC.

This clone has only one observation. The same CDR3 arises from other DNA sequences in this sample as well. This rearrangement joins TRBV11-2 to TRBJ2-1, with D maybe TRBD1 (5 bases). The V and J ends lost 3 bases and 2 bases respectively, with 8 bases between them. CDR1 and CDR2 from the germline V gene are SGHAT and FQNNGV. The CDR3 has 14 residues. This CDR3 reads CASSLSGTYNEQFF. CDR3 nucleotides: TGTGCCAGCAGCTTGTCAGGGACCTACAATGAGCAGTTCTTC.

This sequence joins TRBV2 and TRBJ1-1; TRBD1 aligns across 7 bases. This CDR3 is 13 amino acids long. Germline V gives CDR1 SNHLY, CDR2 FYNNEI. V lost 7 bases and J lost 1; bases outside the gene matches: 3. The CDR3 spells CASIGTANTEAFF. The DNA for the CDR3 is TGTGCCAGCATCGGGACAGCGAACACTGAAGCTTTCTTT.

The chain carries TRBV10-1 and TRBJ1-1, with 7 positions matching TRBD1. Per the germline V gene, CDR1 is WNHNN and CDR2 is SYGVQD (reference sequence). V was pared by 10 bases and J by 3 bases, with 8 bases of the junction left unmatched. The CDR3 runs 13 residues. The CDR3 spells CANHRGGDTEAFF. The CDR3 coding sequence is TGCGCCAATCACAGGGGAGGGGACACTGAAGCTTTCTTT.

This chain links TRBV11-2 with TRBJ2-1, with 11 bases identical to TRBD2. CDR1 is SGHAT, CDR2 FQNNGV, per germline. This CDR3 is 15 amino acids long. The V gene end was trimmed by 7 bases and the J gene end by 6 bases; junction bases not matched to a gene: 8. The CDR3 bases are TGTGCCAGCACCAAAGGGACTAGCGGAACCAATGAGCAGTTCTTC. This gives the protein CASTKGTSGTNEQFF.

The V call is TRBV5-4, the J call TRBJ2-7, with TRBD2 matching over 10 bases. CDR1 SGHNT and CDR2 YYREEE come from the germline V gene (reference sequence). Losses at the gene ends were 0 bases for V and 8 bases for J; bases not matched to a gene: 8. The CDR3 runs 15 residues. This chain's CDR3 is CASSLGASGSVQQYF. CDR3 coding DNA: TGTGCCAGCAGCTTGGGGGCTAGCGGGAGCGTGCAGCAGTACTTC.

The V and J genes are TRBV7-6 and TRBJ1-5; possibly TRBD1 for D (6 bases). The length of the CDR3 is 17 residues. Trimming took 1 base from V and 2 from J, leaving 15 bases between them. CDR1 is SGHVS and CDR2 is FNYEAQ in the germline V gene. DNA for the CDR3: TGTGCCAGCAGCTTAGGAGGCAGGGGCATTGGCAATCAGCCCCAGCATTTT. Its translation is CASSLGGRGIGNQPQHF. The variable domain in full, completed from reference TRBV7-6 and TRBJ1-5, reads GAGVSQSPRYKVTKRGQDVALRCDPISGHVSLYWYRQALGQGPEFLTYFNYEAQQDKSGLPNDRFSAERPEGSISTLTIQRTEQRDSAMYRCASSLGGRGIGNQPQHFGDGTRLSIL.

The chain recombines TRBV27 with TRBJ1-1; 9 nucleotides align to TRBD1. Germline V gene data show CDR1 as MNHEY and CDR2 as SMNVEV (reference sequence). The J segment lost 5 bases and the V segment lost 5 bases, leaving 12 bases of the junction unmatched. The CDR3 sequence is 16 residues long. CDR3 loop: CASSPIGQGRYTEAFF. The CDR3 DNA sequence: TGTGCCAGCAGTCCGATCGGACAGGGGAGGTATACTGAAGCTTTCTTT.

The genes are TRBV7-9 and TRBJ2-7; TRBD2 might be the D (5 bases). The germline V gene has CDR1 SEHNR and CDR2 FQNEAQ (reference sequence). The CDR3 is made up of 16 amino acids. Trimming removed 7 bases at V and 1 base at J, with 20 bases between. The CDR3 DNA follows: TGTGCCAGCACGAAAGGACTTGCTTCTAATTCCTACGAGCAGTACTTC. Its protein product is CASTKGLASNSYEQYF.

The V gene is TRBV7-4, the J gene TRBJ1-5; TRBD1 is a possible D gene (6 bases). This CDR3 comprises 16 residues. The V and J ends lost 2 bases and 0 bases respectively, with 11 bases between them. CDR1 and CDR2 from the germline V gene are SGHVT and SQSDAQ. DNA for the CDR3: TGTGCCAGCAGCTTATCCGGGACACATAGCAATCAGCCCCAGCATTTT. It is translated as CASSLSGTHSNQPQHF.

In DNA, the CDR3 is TGTGCCAGCAAACCGGACAGGGTTGTGGAAAAACTGTTTTTT. Translated: CASKPDRVVEKLFF. The rearrangement uses TRBV27 and TRBJ1-4, with 8 bases aligning to TRBD1. Trimming removed 7 bases from V and 8 bases from J; junction bases left unmatched: 9. The CDR3 is made up of 14 amino acids. The V gene's germline CDR1 is MNHEY and CDR2 SMNVEV (reference sequence).

In its sample, this clone was seen once. This chain uses TRBV6-6 with TRBJ2-7, with D possibly being TRBD1 (6 bases). The CDR3 consists of 12 residues. Germline values: CDR1 MNHNY, CDR2 SVGAGI (reference sequence). Trimming cost V 6 bases and J 6 bases, with 12 bases left between them. The CDR3 region is CASSPTGIEQYF. DNA for the CDR3: TGTGCCAGCAGCCCTACAGGGATCGAGCAGTACTTC.